This is a list of T cell receptor beta chains from one sample in a study of cytomegalovirus exposure and HLA in healthy donors. Measured with immunoSEQ multiplex PCR; TCRdb has only the in-frame clones, and not every one. The repertoire consists of about 130,000 clones, with approximately 85% occurring once and the leading ten covering 1.7%. Sequencing input: PBMCs. The origin of the receptors is a boy younger than 18 in good health and CMV-seronegative. The CDR3 runs from the conserved cysteine through the conserved F or W. Fields, in order: D gene, V gene, clone size, J gene, CDR3 length, CDR3 DNA, CDR3 protein. A D gene is named only where the DNA matches it firmly. Clone size is given for some rows only: seen once, a few or many times, or a class if the clone is expanded.

TRBD1	TRBV5-1	-	TRBJ1-1	14	TGCGCCAGCAGCCAGCAGGGGGCTAGCACTGAAGCTTTCTTT	CASSQQGASTEAFF
-	TRBV7-2	-	TRBJ1-2	16	TGTGCCAGCAGTCTGACGGGGATGGGAGGGGATAAGGGCTACACCTTC	CASSLTGMGGDKGYTF
TRBD2	TRBV19	-	TRBJ2-7	14	TGTGCCAGTAGGCGGACTAGCGGGAGCGACGAGCAGTACTTC	CASRRTSGSDEQYF
TRBD1	TRBV9	-	TRBJ1-2	15	TGTGCCAGCAGCTTAGATCCAGGGGGCGAGGATGGCTACACCTTC	CASSLDPGGEDGYTF
TRBD1	TRBV6-1	-	TRBJ1-1	14	TGTGCCAGCAGTGAACGGGCAGGGGGAACTGAAGCTTTCTTT	CASSERAGGTEAFF
TRBD2	TRBV5-1	-	TRBJ2-3	15	TGCGCCAGCAGCTTGGGGGAGGGGTGGACAGATACGCAGTATTTT	CASSLGEGWTDTQYF
TRBD1	TRBV19	-	TRBJ2-7	15	TGTGCCAGTAGTCCAGCTGGGACAGGGGGTCGCGAGCAGTACTTC	CASSPAGTGGREQYF
-	TRBV6-4	-	TRBJ2-5	17	TGTGCCAGGAACTACAGGAGGGGGGGGGTGTCTGGAGAGACCCAGTACTTC	CARNYRRGGVSGETQYF
TRBD1	TRBV5-8	-	TRBJ1-2	16	TGTGCCAGCAGCTTGCTTCTGGACAGGAGTCACTATGGCTACACCTTC	CASSLLLDRSHYGYTF
-	TRBV2	-	TRBJ1-5	16	TGTGCCAGCAGTGAGGAGTCACTCAATAGCAATCAGCCCCAGCATTTT	CASSEESLNSNQPQHF
-	TRBV4-3	-	TRBJ2-7	13	TGCGCCAGCAGCCAAGGGCCCACGTACGAGCAGTACTTC	CASSQGPTYEQYF
-	TRBV14	-	TRBJ1-2	13	TGTGCCAGCAGCCAAGACAATAACTATGGCTACACCTTC	CASSQDNNYGYTF
-	TRBV14	-	TRBJ2-2	17	TGTGCCAGCAGCCAAGAGAGAGGGATGGGATGGACCGGGGAGCTGTTTTTT	CASSQERGMGWTGELFF
TRBD2	TRBV9	-	TRBJ2-3	18	TGTGCCAGCAGCGTAGGTCTTCGGGGGGGGGCGAGCACAGATACGCAGTATTTT	CASSVGLRGGASTDTQYF
-	TRBV25-1	-	TRBJ2-2	14	TGTGCCAGCCGAGTCGTGGGGGGTTCCGGGGAGCTGTTTTTT	CASRVVGGSGELFF
-	TRBV6-1	-	TRBJ2-1	11	TGTGCCAGCAAGGTTGGAACAGGGCAGTTCTTC	CASKVGTGQFF
-	TRBV14	-	TRBJ1-2	12	TGTGCCAGCAGCCAAGGAGGATATGGCTACACCTTC	CASSQGGYGYTF
-	TRBV11-3	-	TRBJ1-1	13	TGTGCCAGCAGCTTAGATACGACGGGAGAAGCTTTCTTT	CASSLDTTGEAFF
TRBD1	TRBV7-2	-	TRBJ1-2	15	TGTGCCAGCAGCTTAGAGCTGGACAGGTATAATGGCTACACCTTC	CASSLELDRYNGYTF
-	TRBV25-1	-	TRBJ1-1	16	TGTGCCAGCAGTGAATTGCAGGGAGGGAAGAACACTGAAGCTTTCTTT	CASSELQGGKNTEAFF
-	TRBV27	-	TRBJ1-1	14	TGTGCCAGCAAACTCGGGAGGGCAAGGACTGAAGCTTTCTTT	CASKLGRARTEAFF
TRBD1	TRBV6-6	-	TRBJ1-1	14	TGTGCCAGCGCCCGACAGGGGGGGGGCACTGAAGCTTTCTTT	CASARQGGGTEAFF
-	TRBV5-6	-	TRBJ2-7	11	TGTGCCAGCAGAGGTAGGAGCGAGCAGTACTTC	CASRGRSEQYF
TRBD2	TRBV27	-	TRBJ2-1	17	TGTGCCAGCAGCCGAAGACTAGCGGGAGGCTCCTACAATGAGCAGTTCTTC	CASSRRLAGGSYNEQFF
-	TRBV10-3	few	TRBJ1-1	15	TGTGCCATCAGTGAAGGACAGCTGAGGGACACTGAAGCTTTCTTT	CAISEGQLRDTEAFF
-	TRBV27	-	TRBJ2-7	13	TGTGCCAGCAGTTTATTGGCGGGGTACGAGCAGTACTTC	CASSLLAGYEQYF
TRBD2	TRBV27	-	TRBJ2-1	15	TGTGCCAGCAGTTTCGGTACTAGCGGGGGGCGTGAGCAGTTCTTC	CASSFGTSGGREQFF
TRBD1	TRBV10-3	-	TRBJ1-2	13	TGTGCCATCAGTGACGACAGGGCAGGAGGCTACACCTTC	CAISDDRAGGYTF
TRBD1	TRBV11-3	-	TRBJ1-3	17	TGTGCCAGCAGCTTAGATTGGGACAGGGCGGATGGAAACACCATATATTTT	CASSLDWDRADGNTIYF
TRBD1	TRBV9	once	TRBJ2-5	16	TGTGCCAGCAGCGTAGCTTCAACCTACAGGGGGGAGACCCAGTACTTC	CASSVASTYRGETQYF
TRBD1	TRBV7-2	-	TRBJ2-2	15	TGTGCCAGCAGCCCTCGGGACAGGCCTCGCGGGGAGCTGTTTTTT	CASSPRDRPRGELFF
-	TRBV6-5	-	TRBJ2-1	11	TGTGCCAGCAGTCTCGGTGATGAGCAGTTCTTC	CASSLGDEQFF
-	TRBV5-6	-	TRBJ1-2	15	TGTGCCAGCAGGTCTCAGGGGATTTTAAACTATGGCTACCCCTTC	CASRSQGILNYGYPF
TRBD1	TRBV7-9	-	TRBJ1-1	14	TGTGCCAGCAACCCGACAGGGAGGACCACTGAAGCTTTCTTT	CASNPTGRTTEAFF
-	TRBV5-1	few	TRBJ2-7	12	TGCGCCAGCAGCTTGGAACGTGTCGGGCAGTACTTC	CASSLERVGQYF
-	TRBV4-3	few	TRBJ2-7	13	TGCGCCAGCAGCCAAGAAAACAGGGAGGAGCAGTACTTC	CASSQENREEQYF
TRBD1	TRBV6-6	-	TRBJ2-7	15	TGTGCCAGCAGTTACCTCAGACAGGGGGTCGACGAGCAGTACTTC	CASSYLRQGVDEQYF
-	TRBV12-2	-	TRBJ2-1	14	TGTGCAAGTCGCTTAGAACTAGCGGTGAATGAGCAGTTCTTC	CASRLELAVNEQFF
TRBD1	TRBV5-4	-	TRBJ2-2	15	TGTGCCAGCAGCTTGGACAGGGGGGACACCGGGGAGCTGTTTTTT	CASSLDRGDTGELFF
TRBD2	TRBV7-8	-	TRBJ2-1	15	TGTGCCAGCTCCGGGGGAAGCGGGGGGGGGAATGAGCAGTTCTTC	CASSGGSGGGNEQFF
-	TRBV2	-	TRBJ2-1	12	TGTGCCAGCACCGGGTCGGGCAATGAGCAGTTCTTC	CASTGSGNEQFF
-	TRBV4-3	-	TRBJ2-7	12	TGCGCCAGCAGCCAAGACGGAGACGAGCAGTACTTC	CASSQDGDEQYF
TRBD1	TRBV18	-	TRBJ2-7	13	TGTGCCAGCTCCCAAAAACAGGGGGGCGAGCAGTACTTC	CASSQKQGGEQYF
TRBD1	TRBV7-2	-	TRBJ2-7	15	TGTGCCAGCAGCAATATCCGGGACAGTTCCTACGAGCAGTACTTC	CASSNIRDSSYEQYF
-	TRBV4-3	once	TRBJ2-5	13	TGCGCCGGCAGCCAAGATCTAGGAAGTGTCCCGTACTTC	CAGSQDLGSVPYF
-	TRBV4-1	-	TRBJ2-7	14	TGCGCCAGCAGCCAAGAACGGGGGTACTACGAGCAGTACTTC	CASSQERGYYEQYF
TRBD2	TRBV29-1	-	TRBJ2-1	14	TGCAGCGTACCTAGCGGGAGCTCCTACAATGAGCAGTTCTTC	CSVPSGSSYNEQFF
-	TRBV5-1	-	TRBJ1-1	14	TGCGCCAGCAGCTTGGAGAACATGAACACTGAAGCTTTCTTT	CASSLENMNTEAFF
-	TRBV29-1	-	TRBJ1-5	12	TGCAGCGTGGGGTCAGGGAATCAGCCCCAGCATTTT	CSVGSGNQPQHF
-	TRBV4-3	-	TRBJ1-1	15	TGCGCCAGCAGCCAAGGTCCCGGAGAAAACACTGAAGCTTTCTTT	CASSQGPGENTEAFF
-	TRBV27	-	TRBJ2-7	15	TGTGCCAGCAGTTTATCCCAGGACAGATCCTACGAGCAGTACTTC	CASSLSQDRSYEQYF